These 23 T cell receptor beta chains came from one sample sequenced in a study of metastatic and nonmetastatic thyroid tumors. Each patient went into thyroid surgery without having received any treatment. TCRdb reprocessed the PCR reads using MiXCR. The table shows about 30,000 clones, with approximately 25% occurring only once. The sequencing input was blood. All receptors come from a female donor with papillary thyroid cancer or a benign thyroid nodule (not recorded which). Some clones in this sample may be carry-over from other donors' samples.

This clone showed up many times. This chain links TRBV27 with TRBJ1-6; 7 nucleotides agree with TRBD1. This CDR3 has 12 amino acids. Germline loops: CDR1 MNHEY, CDR2 SMNVEV (reference sequence). The V gene end was trimmed by 7 bases and the J gene end by 10 bases; junction bases not matched to a gene: 4. CDR3 sequence: CASTTGLSPLHF. The CDR3 region has the DNA TGTGCCAGCACGACAGGGCTCTCACCCCTCCACTTT.

This clone was picked up many times. This rearrangement joins TRBV7-2 to TRBJ1-2; D is ambiguous. This CDR3 comprises 13 residues. The germline gives CDR1 SGHTA, CDR2 FQGNSA. The ends were cut back, 1 base at V and 8 bases at J, with 11 bases in the middle. Written as DNA, the CDR3 is TGTGCCAGCAGCTTAGGCAGACCCAGGGGCTACACCTTC. The encoded protein is CASSLGRPRGYTF.

This clone was found many times. The chain is built from TRBV7-2 and TRBJ1-4; 8 nucleotides align to TRBD1. The CDR3 sequence is 15 residues long. With V trimmed by 4 bases and J by 2 bases, 3 bases remained unmatched. From germline, CDR1 is SGHTA and CDR2 FQGNSA. CDR3 sequence (DNA): TGTGCCAGCAGCTCCTCAGGGGGCACTAATGAAAAACTGTTTTTT. It encodes CASSSSGGTNEKLFF.

At least ten counts were recorded for this clone. This chain connects TRBV7-8 to TRBJ2-7, with 10 positions matching TRBD1. The germline CDR1 and CDR2 sequences are SGHVS and FQNEAQ. This CDR3 region has 14 residues. After removal of 5 bases from V and 4 bases from J, the junction contained 5 bases not matched to a gene. In nucleotides, the CDR3 is TGTGCCAGCAGCCAGACAGGGGGCTTATACGAGCAGTACTTC. This translates into CASSQTGGLYEQYF. Combining the CDR3 with reference TRBV7-8 and TRBJ2-7 gives the whole variable domain GAGVSQSPRYKVAKRGQDVALRCDPISGHVSLFWYQQALGQGPEFLTYFQNEAQLDKSGLPSDRFFAERPEGSVSTLKIQRTQQEDSAVYLCASSQTGGLYEQYFGPGTRLTVT.

The chain joins TRBV11-2 to TRBJ2-2, with 7 bases aligning to TRBD2. The CDR3 sequence is 18 residues long. After removal of 4 bases from V and 4 bases from J, the junction contained 15 bases not matched to a gene. Germline CDR1 is SGHAT and CDR2 is FQNNGV. CDR3 region: CASSSSEWGGRSTGELFF. CDR3 in DNA: TGTGCCAGCAGCTCTTCGGAGTGGGGAGGGCGGAGCACCGGGGAGCTGTTTTTT. Full variable domain (outside the CDR3, taken from reference TRBV11-2 and TRBJ2-2): EAGVAQSPRYKIIEKRQSVAFWCNPISGHATLYWYQQILGQGPKLLIQFQNNGVVDDSQLPKDRFSAERLKGVDSTLKIQPAKLEDSAVYLCASSSSEWGGRSTGELFFGEGSRLTVL.

This clone was observed many times. V is TRBV20-1 and J is TRBJ2-3, with 8 positions matching TRBD2. The germline gives CDR1 DFQATT, CDR2 SNEGSKA (reference sequence). CDR3 length equals 11 residues. The V segment lost 3 bases and the J segment 12 bases; nucleotides outside the gene matches: 5. CDR3 loop: CSASGTSPQYF. The CDR3 bases are TGCAGTGCTAGCGGGACTAGTCCCCAGTATTTT.

At least ten counts were recorded for this clone. The genes are TRBV4-1 and TRBJ2-7; D not certain. Per the germline V gene, CDR1 is MGHRA and CDR2 is YSYEKL. The length of the CDR3 is 14 residues. The ends were cut back, 5 bases at V and 3 bases at J, with 14 bases in the middle. The CDR3 protein is CASSITNTYYEQYF. CDR3 DNA: TGCGCCAGCAGCATAACGAATACTTACTACGAGCAGTACTTC.

This clone was seen many times. The V call is TRBV20-1, the J call TRBJ1-1; D uncertain. CDR1 and CDR2 (germline): DFQATT, SNEGSKA (reference sequence). This CDR3 is 14 amino acids long. V was cut by 0 bases and J by 2 bases, with 10 bases left in between. The CDR3 region has the DNA TGCAGTGCTAGAGATATGGGCAGTAACACTGAAGCTTTCTTT. Translating gives CSARDMGSNTEAFF.

For this clone: At one boundary the junction diverges from the germline segment, which might be a read error. V and J are TRBV5-5 and TRBJ2-5; unclear D gene. The CDR3 is 13 residues long. The germline CDR1 and CDR2 sequences are SGHKS and YYEKEE (reference sequence). DNA for the CDR3: TGTGCCATCAGCCCCTCTAATCAAGAGACCCAGTACTTC. Translation gives CAISPSNQETQYF. Filled out from reference TRBV5-5 and TRBJ2-5, the complete variable domain reads DAGVTQSPTHLIKTRGQQVTLRCSPISGHKSVSWYQQVLGQGPQFIFQYYEKEERGRGNFPDRFSARQFPNYSSELNVNALLLGDSALYLCAISPSNQETQYFGPGTRLLVL.

The chain uses TRBV20-1 and TRBJ1-2, with 7 positions matching TRBD1. This CDR3 has 14 residues. CDR1 is DFQATT and CDR2 is SNEGSKA in the germline V gene (reference sequence). The trim removed 5 bases at V and 11 bases at J, leaving 17 bases unmatched. In DNA, the CDR3 is TGCAGTGCTGCCCGGGACAGCCGCGCGGATGCATACACCTTC. It yields the protein CSAARDSRADAYTF.

This clone was counted ten times or more. V usage is TRBV7-8 and J usage is TRBJ2-7; 10 bases map to TRBD1. CDR3 size: 18 residues. The ends lost 4 bases at V and 0 bases at J; junction bases unmatched: 12. The germline gives CDR1 SGHVS, CDR2 FQNEAQ. The chain's CDR3 is CASSSRDRGTRSSYEQYF. CDR3 sequence (DNA): TGTGCCAGCAGCTCCAGGGACAGGGGAACGAGGAGCTCCTACGAGCAGTACTTC.

The chain couples TRBV20-1 to TRBJ2-3, with 9 bases fitting TRBD2. CDR3 size: 13 residues. V lost 5 bases, J lost 5 bases, and 5 bases stayed unmatched. The germline V gene encodes CDR1 DFQATT and CDR2 SNEGSKA (reference sequence). CDR3 amino acids: CSAPGLAGDTQYF. CDR3 DNA: TGCAGTGCTCCGGGACTAGCAGGAGATACGCAGTATTTT.

This clone appeared many times. The chain is built from TRBV2 and TRBJ2-3; D perhaps matches TRBD1 (5 bases). Germline CDR1 is SNHLY and CDR2 is FYNNEI. With 3 bases removed from V and 6 bases from J, the gap between germline ends came to 19 bases. CDR3 length: 16 residues. The DNA of the CDR3 is TGTGCCAGCAGTGATCAGGGTCATTCCCTGGGCGATACGCAGTATTTT. It translates to CASSDQGHSLGDTQYF.

This clone was seen at least ten times. The chain recombines TRBV27 with TRBJ2-7, with TRBD2 identical over 12 bases. The germline V gene encodes CDR1 MNHEY and CDR2 SMNVEV (reference sequence). Germline trimming cut 5 bases from V and 2 bases from J; bases unmatched to any gene: 4. The CDR3 spans 15 residues. CDR3 region: CASSARLAGAYEQYF. In DNA, the CDR3 is TGTGCCAGCAGTGCGAGACTAGCGGGGGCCTACGAGCAGTACTTC.

The chain couples TRBV27 to TRBJ1-1; 7 nucleotides align to TRBD1. The CDR3 covers 15 residues. The V gene end was trimmed by 6 bases and the J gene end by 3 bases; junction bases not matched to a gene: 10. Germline V CDR1 and CDR2: MNHEY, SMNVEV (reference sequence). The CDR3 DNA sequence: TGTGCCAGCAGCCATTTATGGGACAGTGACACTGAAGCTTTCTTT. This gives the protein CASSHLWDSDTEAFF.

V gene TRBV3-1 combines with J gene TRBJ2-1, with 10 nucleotides matching TRBD1. In germline, CDR1 is LGHDT, CDR2 YNNKEL (reference sequence). The trim removed 10 bases at V and 9 bases at J, leaving 15 bases unmatched. The CDR3 extends over 15 amino acids. This CDR3 is CATSRKGDRGVEQFF. CDR3 nucleotide sequence: TGTGCCACAAGCCGAAAGGGGGACAGGGGCGTTGAGCAGTTCTTC.

This clone was recorded many times. The chain recombines TRBV19 with TRBJ2-3; D could derive from TRBD1 or TRBD2 (5 bases each). V was pared by 3 bases and J by 4 bases, with 14 bases between. The CDR3 has 15 amino acids. Germline CDR1 LNHDA, CDR2 SQIVND (reference sequence). Here the CDR3 DNA reads TGTGCCAGTAGTATCCCTGGGGGAGTGGCAGATACGCAGTATTTT. Its translation is CASSIPGGVADTQYF.

This clone was recorded at least ten times. This may be a read error: a much more frequent sequence differs by one nucleotide. The same CDR3 arises from other DNA sequences in this sample as well. This chain connects TRBV5-1 to TRBJ2-3, with D perhaps matching TRBD1 (6 bases). Germline loops: CDR1 SGHRS, CDR2 YFSETQ. CDR3 size: 15 residues. CDR3 loop: CASSALGGSTDTQYF. The CDR3 nucleotides read TGCGCCAGCAGCGCACTTGGGGGCAGCACAGATACGCAGTACTTT.

This clone appeared many times. The chain recombines TRBV11-3 with TRBJ1-2; possibly TRBD1 for D (5 bases). In germline, CDR1 is SGHNT, CDR2 YENEEA. The CDR3 length is 15 residues. Trimming took off 5 bases at V and 6 bases at J, with 19 bases between the two ends. The CDR3 bases are TGTGCCAGCAGCCCAATAGGACAATTTGATGATGGCTACACCTTC. It encodes CASSPIGQFDDGYTF.

The rearrangement links TRBV5-1 to TRBJ2-1, with TRBD1 as a possible D gene (5 bases). The CDR3 runs to 15 residues. Germline loops: CDR1 SGHRS, CDR2 YFSETQ. With 2 bases removed from V and 0 bases from J, the gap between germline ends came to 9 bases. CDR3 nucleotide sequence: TGCGCCAGCAGCTTCCGACAGAGCTCCTACAATGAGCAGTTCTTC. Translated: CASSFRQSSYNEQFF.

The CDR3 here is CASSLEIFYEQYF. The CDR3 DNA reads as TGCGCCAGCAGCTTGGAGATTTTCTACGAGCAGTACTTC. The chain couples TRBV5-1 to TRBJ2-7; D is unresolved. The V gene's germline CDR1 is SGHRS and CDR2 YFSETQ. The CDR3 has 13 amino acids. The V end lost 0 bases, the J end lost 3 bases, and 7 bases lay between the germline ends.

CDR3 amino acids: CASSFLGGNQPQHF. In DNA, the CDR3 is TGTGCCAGCAGCTTCCTAGGTGGCAATCAGCCCCAGCATTTT. V is TRBV7-9 and J is TRBJ1-5; D is undetermined. Trimming removed 3 bases from V and 2 bases from J, with 8 bases in between. Germline CDR1 SEHNR, CDR2 FQNEAQ (reference sequence). The CDR3 contains 14 residues.

This clone was seen ten or more times. V usage is TRBV5-4 and J usage is TRBJ1-1; unclear D gene. Germline CDR1 is SGHNT and CDR2 is YYREEE (reference sequence). The CDR3 extends over 14 amino acids. Trimming removed 7 bases at V and 3 bases at J, with 16 bases between. The CDR3 DNA is TGTGCCAGCCAAATAGGGAGTCCGGACACTGAAGCTTTCTTT. Translation gives CASQIGSPDTEAFF.